These T cell receptor beta chains were read from a single sample in a study of CD8 T cells in ankylosing spondylitis. Each CDR3 protein is one row after TCRdb ran MiXCR on the 5' RACE reads. The repertoire holds some 150,000 distinct CDR3 sequences, about 42% seen once, with roughly 15% in the top ten. Sequencing used synovial fluid, either unsorted or a sorted T cell fraction (not recorded which). Receptors originate from a male donor with ankylosing spondylitis. Both conserved end residues are part of each CDR3. The D gene is left open where the match is weak. Part of the rows lack a size; the others show once, few, many or a class for expanded clones.

>TRBV6-6|TRBJ2-2|-|-
CASNDSGELFF
TGTGCCAGCAACGACAGCGGGGAGCTGTTTTTT
>TRBV12-3/TRBV12-4|TRBJ2-1|few|-
CASSSHGSENEQFF
TGTGCCAGCAGTTCCCACGGGAGTGAAAATGAGCAGTTCTTC
>TRBV27|TRBJ2-3|-|-
CASSPAPGERGQTQYF
TGTGCCAGCAGCCCAGCCCCGGGGGAACGAGGGCAGACGCAGTATTTT
>TRBV9|TRBJ2-3|-|-
CASSPRGTSFSDTQYF
TGTGCCAGCAGCCCCCGGGGAACCTCTTTTTCGGATACGCAGTATTTT
>TRBV4-1|TRBJ1-1|-|-
CASSQVMGMNTEAFF
TGCGCCAGCAGCCAAGTTATGGGAATGAACACTGAAGCTTTCTTT
>TRBV12-3/TRBV12-4|TRBJ1-3|few|-
CASSLALNTIYF
TGTGCCAGCAGTTTAGCCTTAAACACCATATATTTT
>TRBV29-1|TRBJ2-1|-|TRBD1
CSVDGTGGGNNEQFF
TGCAGCGTTGACGGGACAGGGGGCGGGAACAATGAGCAGTTCTTC
>TRBV12-3/TRBV12-4|TRBJ1-1|once|-
CASSLQGVSFF
TGTGCCAGCAGTTTACAGGGAGTCTCTTTCTTT
>TRBV24-1|TRBJ2-1|-|-
CATSNPGDNEQFF
TGTGCCACCAGTAACCCAGGGGACAATGAGCAGTTCTTC
>TRBV12-3/TRBV12-4|TRBJ1-6|once|-
CASSLAPFNSPLHF
TGTGCCAGCAGTTTAGCCCCATTTAATTCACCCCTCCACTTT
>TRBV24-1|TRBJ2-3|many|-
CATSDPYRNTDTQYF
TGTGCCACCAGTGATCCCTACAGAAACACAGATACGCAGTATTTT
>TRBV12-3/TRBV12-4|TRBJ1-1|-|-
CAGGVSGNTEAFF
TGTGCCGGAGGGGTTTCGGGAAACACTGAAGCTTTCTTT
>TRBV28|TRBJ1-1|few|-
CASSFDGLSTEAFF
TGTGCCAGCAGTTTCGATGGACTGAGCACTGAAGCTTTCTTT
>TRBV7-9|TRBJ2-7|-|-
CASSLHIGDGNEQYF
TGTGCCAGCAGCCTCCACATCGGGGACGGGAACGAGCAGTACTTC
>TRBV9|TRBJ2-7|-|-
CASSVGTAAYEQYF
TGTGCCAGCAGCGTAGGCACAGCAGCCTACGAGCAGTACTTC
>TRBV12-5|TRBJ2-1|few|-
CASGRSLRSYNEQFF
TGTGCTAGTGGTCGGAGTCTCCGTTCCTACAATGAGCAGTTCTTC
>TRBV28|TRBJ1-5|many|TRBD1
CASRMEQGGNQPQHF
TGTGCCAGCAGGATGGAACAGGGGGGCAATCAGCCCCAGCATTTT
>TRBV15|TRBJ2-1|few|-
CATSLTAYGGSYNEQFF
TGTGCCACCAGCTTAACTGCGTACGGTGGCTCCTACAATGAGCAGTTCTTC
>TRBV11-2|TRBJ2-7|many|-
CASSAGKNEQYF
TGTGCCAGCAGCGCCGGGAAGAACGAGCAGTACTTC
>TRBV11-2|TRBJ2-7|many|TRBD1
CASSLGQGVYEQYF
TGTGCCAGCAGCCTCGGACAGGGCGTCTACGAGCAGTACTTC
>TRBV12-3/TRBV12-4|TRBJ2-7|few|-
CASSRTRTDEQYF
TGTGCCAGCAGTAGGACCCGCACCGACGAGCAGTACTTC
>TRBV6-1|TRBJ2-1|many|-
CASSLRNDYNEQFF
TGTGCCAGCAGTCTTAGAAATGACTACAATGAGCAGTTCTTC
>TRBV2|TRBJ2-6|-|-
CASSDWYSGANVLTF
TGTGCCAGCAGTGATTGGTACTCTGGGGCCAACGTCCTGACTTTC
>TRBV3-1|TRBJ2-2|many|-
CASSPPGDTGELFF
TGTGCCAGCAGCCCCCCGGGGGACACCGGGGAGCTGTTTTTT
>TRBV2|TRBJ2-2|-|-
CASSDSLDTGELFF
TGTGCCAGCAGCGACAGTTTGGACACCGGGGAGCTGTTTTTT
>TRBV6-1|TRBJ2-2|-|-
CASTKVGFTGELFF
TGTGCCAGCACCAAGGTGGGATTCACCGGGGAGCTGTTTTTT
>TRBV24-1|TRBJ2-7|-|-
CATSEGTSEQYF
TGTGCCACCAGTGAAGGGACTTCCGAGCAGTACTTC
>TRBV12-3/TRBV12-4|TRBJ2-1|-|TRBD2
CASSLGGTSGTVEQFF
TGTGCCAGCAGTTTAGGGGGGACTAGCGGGACGGTTGAGCAGTTCTTC
>TRBV30|TRBJ2-7|few|-
CAWSVVPLGQQPHSYEQYF
TGTGCCTGGAGTGTAGTTCCCCTGGGACAACAGCCCCACTCCTACGAGCAGTACTTC
>TRBV5-1|TRBJ2-1|-|-
CASSTFQGHGYNEQFF
TGCGCCAGCAGCACCTTCCAGGGCCATGGTTACAATGAGCAGTTCTTC
>TRBV20-1|TRBJ2-3|-|TRBD2
CSARDPLAALADTQYF
TGCAGTGCTAGGGATCCCCTAGCGGCACTTGCGGATACGCAGTATTTT
>TRBV12-3/TRBV12-4|TRBJ2-1|-|TRBD2
CASSPGGTSIFHNEQFF
TGTGCCAGCAGCCCTGGTGGGACTAGCATCTTCCACAATGAGCAGTTCTTC
>TRBV7-9|TRBJ2-7|-|TRBD2
CASSPAGTSGLEQYF
TGTGCCAGCAGTCCTGCGGGGACTAGCGGGCTGGAGCAGTACTTC
>TRBV15|TRBJ1-4|-|-
CATSRDYEGVNEKLFF
TGTGCCACCAGCAGAGATTACGAGGGGGTGAATGAAAAACTGTTTTTT
>TRBV5-1|TRBJ2-7|-|-
CASSRTSVEQYF
TGCGCCAGCAGCCGCACGAGTGTCGAGCAGTACTTC
>TRBV2|TRBJ2-3|-|TRBD2
CASSEFGTSGARDTQYF
TGTGCCAGCAGTGAATTCGGGACTAGCGGGGCACGGGATACGCAGTATTTT
>TRBV18|TRBJ1-1|many|-
CASSPSPDEAFF
TGTGCCAGCTCACCAAGCCCAGATGAAGCTTTCTTT
>TRBV28|TRBJ2-1|-|TRBD2
CASSSIWSGGRTLNEQFF
TGTGCCAGCAGTTCCATTTGGTCCGGCGGGAGGACTCTGAATGAGCAGTTCTTC
>TRBV15|TRBJ2-2|-|-
CATSRENSGTGELFF
TGTGCCACCAGCAGAGAGAATAGCGGCACCGGGGAGCTGTTTTTT
>TRBV7-2|TRBJ1-2|few|-
CASSFLRGLLGVGGYTF
TGTGCCAGCAGCTTTCTTCGGGGGTTGTTGGGGGTGGGTGGCTACACCTTC
>TRBV20-1|TRBJ2-2|-|-
CSARDLTDHTGELFF
TGCAGTGCTAGAGATCTGACAGATCACACCGGGGAGCTGTTTTTT
>TRBV28|TRBJ1-4|-|-
CASSSPGSYNEKLFF
TGTGCCAGCAGTTCCCCCGGCAGCTATAATGAAAAACTGTTTTTT
>TRBV7-8|TRBJ1-4|-|-
CASSSGRILLGEKLFF
TGTGCCAGCAGCTCAGGACGGATTCTACTAGGTGAAAAACTGTTTTTT
>TRBV6-2/TRBV6-3|TRBJ2-7|few|-
CASSYRSGDYEQYF
TGTGCCAGCAGTTACAGGTCAGGCGACTACGAGCAGTACTTC
>TRBV7-9|TRBJ2-1|few|TRBD2
CASSLDFSGGPYNEQFF
TGTGCCAGCAGCCTCGACTTTAGCGGGGGACCCTACAATGAGCAGTTCTTC
>TRBV10-3|TRBJ2-7|few|TRBD2
CAIRESGGLSYEQYF
TGTGCCATCAGAGAAAGCGGGGGCCTCTCCTACGAGCAGTACTTC
>TRBV20-1|TRBJ2-2|-|-
CSARDRRGYTGELFF
TGCAGTGCTAGAGACAGGAGGGGGTACACCGGGGAGCTGTTTTTT
>TRBV7-9|TRBJ2-4|-|-
CASSLFSQGEKNIQYF
TGTGCCAGCAGCTTATTTAGTCAGGGAGAAAAAAACATTCAGTACTTC
>TRBV2|TRBJ2-7|few|-
CASRLPGHLFPGAYEQYF
TGTGCCAGCAGGTTACCGGGACACCTTTTCCCCGGCGCCTACGAGCAGTACTTC
>TRBV5-1|TRBJ2-1|few|TRBD1
CASEPGQGFNEQFF
TGCGCCAGCGAGCCGGGACAGGGGTTCAATGAGCAGTTCTTC
>TRBV5-5|TRBJ2-1|-|-
CASSLRVHSYNEQFF
TGTGCCAGCAGCCTCAGGGTTCACTCCTACAATGAGCAGTTCTTC
>TRBV4-3|TRBJ2-5|few|TRBD2
CASRRLAVSQETQYF
TGCGCCAGCCGCCGGCTAGCGGTGTCGCAAGAGACCCAGTACTTC